The clone carrying this T cell receptor (beta chain) has a handful of counts. Trimming removed 6 bases at V and 6 bases at J, with 21 bases between. This CDR3 spans 15 amino acids. Germline V lookup: CDR1 SGHNT, CDR2 YYREEE (reference sequence). This entry comes from a study of CD8 T cells in ankylosing spondylitis. TCRdb redid the calling of the 5' RACE reads with MiXCR, one entry per CDR3 protein. Among some 240,000 distinct CDR3 sequences listed, over 15% were seen once. The sequence derives from a male donor with ankylosing spondylitis or in good health (not recorded which). This sequence joins TRBV5-4 and TRBJ1-2; D is unclear. The sample consisted of blood, either unsorted or a sorted T cell fraction (not recorded which). This CDR3 is CASTQSPEGEDGYTF. CDR3 coding DNA: TGTGCCAGCACCCAAAGCCCCGAGGGTGAGGATGGCTACACCTTC.